The rows below give T cell receptor beta chains drawn from one sample of a study of blood T cell repertoires in COVID-19. This table comes from immunoSEQ multiplex PCR, and its TCRdb copy is limited to in-frame clones, with some not included. This sample carries 150,000 to 250,000 clones, 65% to 85% of them seen once, and the ten largest clones take roughly 7%. Sequencing used PBMCs or T cells enriched from blood (not recorded which). These receptors all stem from a middle-aged man who had recovered from COVID-19. Each CDR3 is given with its conserved first and last residue. D genes are given only for firm matches. Size is omitted from some rows. Given values are once, few, many or a class for expanded clones.

V: TRBV5-4; D: TRBD1; size: .; J: TRBJ1-2; CDR3: CASSSDRDGYGYTF; DNA: TGTGCCAGCAGCTCCGACAGGGACGGGTATGGCTACACCTTC
V: TRBV27; D: .; size: once; J: TRBJ1-5; CDR3: CASSLTGNQPQHF; DNA: TGTGCCAGCAGTTTAACGGGGAATCAGCCCCAGCATTTT
V: TRBV4-2; D: TRBD2; size: few; J: TRBJ2-3; CDR3: CASSRKLLAGDYRASTDTQYF; DNA: TGTGCCAGCAGCCGTAAATTACTAGCGGGGGACTACCGTGCTAGCACAGATACGCAGTATTTT
V: TRBV6-5; D: TRBD2; size: .; J: TRBJ2-7; CDR3: CASSYLAGAVYEQYF; DNA: TGTGCCAGCAGTTATTTAGCGGGGGCTGTATACGAGCAGTACTTC
V: TRBV29-1; D: .; size: few; J: TRBJ1-1; CDR3: CSVEGAALAFF; DNA: TGCAGCGTTGAGGGGGCGGCTTTAGCTTTCTTT
V: TRBV6-4; D: TRBD1; size: .; J: TRBJ1-2; CDR3: CASSEGQGRYTF; DNA: TGTGCCAGCAGTGAAGGACAGGGCCGCTACACCTTC
V: TRBV28; D: .; size: .; J: TRBJ1-4; CDR3: CASSSYGTNEKLFF; DNA: TGTGCCAGCAGCTCTTACGGAACTAATGAAAAACTGTTTTTT
V: TRBV6-5; D: TRBD1; size: .; J: TRBJ1-6; CDR3: CASSYSQGAFNSPLHF; DNA: TGTGCCAGCAGTTACTCGCAGGGGGCATTTAATTCACCCCTCCACTTT
V: TRBV30; D: .; size: many; J: TRBJ1-1; CDR3: CAWSENSNTEAFF; DNA: TGTGCCTGGAGTGAGAACAGCAACACTGAAGCTTTCTTT
V: TRBV11-1; D: .; size: .; J: TRBJ1-1; CDR3: CASSLEAFGTEAFF; DNA: TGTGCCAGCAGCTTGGAGGCCTTCGGCACTGAAGCTTTCTTT
V: TRBV9; D: TRBD2; size: .; J: TRBJ2-5; CDR3: CASSVEASGGAETQYF; DNA: TGTGCCAGCAGCGTCGAGGCAAGCGGGGGGGCGGAGACCCAGTACTTC
V: TRBV27; D: .; size: .; J: TRBJ1-2; CDR3: CASRYGYTF; DNA: TGTGCCAGCCGCTATGGCTACACCTTC
V: TRBV5-1; D: .; size: few; J: TRBJ1-4; CDR3: CASSPTRGEKLFF; DNA: TGCGCCAGCAGCCCGACCAGGGGAGAAAAACTGTTTTTT
V: TRBV9; D: TRBD1; size: .; J: TRBJ2-3; CDR3: CASSAGQGTDTQYF; DNA: TGTGCCAGCAGCGCGGGACAGGGCACAGATACGCAGTATTTT
V: TRBV28; D: .; size: .; J: TRBJ2-1; CDR3: CASSDDSYNEQFF; DNA: TGTGCCAGCAGTGATGACAGTTACAATGAGCAGTTCTTC